Shown below are 13 T cell receptor beta chains from a single sample sequenced in a study of control samples from healthy donors and cancer patients. The repertoire was sequenced with immunoSEQ multiplex PCR; TCRdb's copy has only in-frame clones and lacks some. The sample lists 15,000 to 20,000 clones, about 86% occurring once. What was sequenced was PBMCs. The receptor set was obtained from a woman in her sixties or seventies with colorectal cancer.

V gene TRBV4-3 combines with J gene TRBJ1-1; a possible D gene is TRBD1 (5 bases). CDR1 and CDR2 from the germline V gene are LGHNA and YSLEER. Trimming cost V 0 bases and J 3 bases, with 14 bases left between them. The CDR3 runs 16 residues. The DNA for the CDR3 is TGCGCCAGCAGCCAAGAATCGGGCAGGGAGGACACTGAAGCTTTCTTT. It is translated as CASSQESGREDTEAFF.

V usage is TRBV19 and J usage is TRBJ2-2; 8 bases match TRBD2. The germline V gene has CDR1 LNHDA and CDR2 SQIVND (reference sequence). CDR3 size: 15 residues. With V trimmed by 3 bases and J by 0 bases, 0 bases remained unmatched. The CDR3 spells CASSIGRANTGELFF. For the CDR3, the DNA is TGTGCCAGTAGTATCGGGAGGGCGAACACCGGGGAGCTGTTTTTT.

This chain uses TRBV4-3 with TRBJ1-1; D may be TRBD1 (6 bases). This CDR3 is built from 15 residues. The germline gives CDR1 LGHNA, CDR2 YSLEER. V dropped 0 bases and J dropped 7 bases, with 15 bases sitting between them. CDR3: CASSQDGGRLDEAFF. Here the CDR3 DNA reads TGCGCCAGCAGCCAAGATGGGGGGCGGCTAGATGAAGCTTTCTTT.

This clone was seen just once. This chain links TRBV11-3 with TRBJ1-4, with a weak D call TRBD1 (6 bases). This CDR3 has 18 residues. V was trimmed by 5 bases and J by 2 bases, leaving 21 bases between them. Germline CDR1 reads SGHNT; CDR2 reads YENEEA. The CDR3 spells CASSARDTFLGTNEKLFF. The DNA of the CDR3 is TGTGCCAGCAGCGCCCGGGACACCTTCCTGGGGACTAATGAAAAACTGTTTTTT.

This chain links TRBV7-8 with TRBJ2-1; unclear D gene. The germline CDR1 and CDR2 sequences are SGHVS and FQNEAQ. The CDR3 extends over 14 amino acids. V was trimmed by 4 bases and J by 5 bases, leaving 12 bases between them. The CDR3 nucleotides are TGTGCCAGCAGCTCCCGGGCTGGCGACAATGAGCAGTTCTTC. Protein: CASSSRAGDNEQFF.

J is TRBJ2-5 and V is TRBV18; D possibly uses TRBD1 or TRBD2 (6 bases each). The CDR3 is made up of 15 amino acids. Germline V lookup: CDR1 KGHSH, CDR2 LQKENI. Between the trimmed V and J ends, which lost 6 bases and 5 bases, there was a span of 19 bases. DNA for the CDR3: TGTGCCAGCTCGAATAAACAGGGCGCGGGGGAGACCCAGTACTTC. Its translation is CASSNKQGAGETQYF.

The chain joins TRBV24-1 to TRBJ2-3; 9 bases match TRBD1. Trimming removed 8 bases from V and 3 bases from J; junction bases left unmatched: 5. Germline V gene data show CDR1 as KGHDR and CDR2 as SFDVKD. This CDR3 spans 14 amino acids. The CDR3 here is CATNLGQGTDTQYF. The CDR3 DNA reads TGTGCCACCAATCTTGGACAGGGGACAGATACGCAGTATTTT.

V is TRBV10-3 and J is TRBJ2-7; D gene ambiguous. Germline loops: CDR1 ENHRY, CDR2 SYGVKD. The CDR3 covers 12 residues. V was cut by 3 bases and J by 13 bases, with 16 bases left in between. CDR3 amino acids: CAISEPPWSAYF. CDR3 bases: TGTGCCATCAGTGAACCGCCTTGGTCGGCCTACTTC.

Only a few counts were recorded for this clone. The CDR3 sequence is CASSRDGGDEKLFF. DNA for the CDR3: TGTGCCAGCAGCCGGGACGGGGGAGATGAAAAACTGTTTTTT. This chain links TRBV5-5 with TRBJ1-4, with a tentative D call TRBD1 (5 bases). V gave up 4 bases and J gave up 6 bases, with 13 bases separating them. The germline V gene has CDR1 SGHKS and CDR2 YYEKEE (reference sequence). CDR3 length: 14 amino acids. Variable domain in full (rest from reference TRBV5-5 and TRBJ1-4): DAGVTQSPTHLIKTRGQQVTLRCSPISGHKSVSWYQQVLGQGPQFIFQYYEKEERGRGNFPDRFSARQFPNYSSELNVNALLLGDSALYLCASSRDGGDEKLFFGSGTQLSVL.

The V call is TRBV12-3 or TRBV12-4, the J call TRBJ2-3; 10 bases are shared with TRBD1. V lost 5 bases to trimming and J lost 8 bases; unmatched junction nucleotides: 4. There are 13 residues in the CDR3. DNA of the CDR3: TGTGCCAGCAGTCCTTGGGACAGGGGTACGCAGTATTTT. Encoded protein: CASSPWDRGTQYF.

This clone has just one count. This rearrangement joins TRBV19 to TRBJ1-1; D is undetermined. Germline CDR1 reads LNHDA; CDR2 reads SQIVND (reference sequence). Trimming removed 1 base from V and 1 base from J, with 7 bases in between. This CDR3 is 14 amino acids long. The CDR3: CASSIGSSNTEAFF. The CDR3 DNA follows: TGTGCCAGTAGTATAGGGAGTTCGAACACTGAAGCTTTCTTT.

The CDR3 loop is CASSYLGTGEAFF. The CDR3 coding sequence is TGTGCCAGCAGTTACCTTGGAACAGGTGAAGCTTTCTTT. V gene TRBV6-5 combines with J gene TRBJ1-1, with D maybe TRBD1 (5 bases). The length of the CDR3 is 13 residues. With 2 bases removed from V and 7 bases from J, the gap between germline ends came to 11 bases. Germline V gene sequence: CDR1 MNHEY, CDR2 SVGAGI.

V gene TRBV18 combines with J gene TRBJ2-7; the match to TRBD2 covers 7 bases. This CDR3 has 13 amino acids. CDR1 is KGHSH and CDR2 is LQKENI in the germline V gene. Trimming removed 6 bases from V and 4 bases from J; junction bases left unmatched: 6. CDR3 sequence: CASSTSGAYEQYF. As DNA, the CDR3 is TGTGCCAGCTCCACGAGCGGGGCATACGAGCAGTACTTC.